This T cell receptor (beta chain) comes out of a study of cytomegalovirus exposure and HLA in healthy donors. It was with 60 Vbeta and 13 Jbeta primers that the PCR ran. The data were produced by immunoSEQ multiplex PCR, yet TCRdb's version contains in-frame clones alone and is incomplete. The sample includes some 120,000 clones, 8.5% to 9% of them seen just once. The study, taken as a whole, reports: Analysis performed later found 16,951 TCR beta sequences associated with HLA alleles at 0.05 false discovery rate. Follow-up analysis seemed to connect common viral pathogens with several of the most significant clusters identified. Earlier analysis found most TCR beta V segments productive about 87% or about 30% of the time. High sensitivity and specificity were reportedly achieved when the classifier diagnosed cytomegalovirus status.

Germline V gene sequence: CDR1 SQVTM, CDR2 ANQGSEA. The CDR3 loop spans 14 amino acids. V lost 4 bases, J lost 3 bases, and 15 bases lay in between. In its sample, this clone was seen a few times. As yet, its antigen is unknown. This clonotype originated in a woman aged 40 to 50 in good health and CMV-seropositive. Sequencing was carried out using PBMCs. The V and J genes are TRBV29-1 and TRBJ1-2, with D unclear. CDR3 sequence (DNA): TGCAGCGTTGGAGGAGGGAGGGCGGACTATGGCTACACCTTC. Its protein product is CSVGGGRADYGYTF.